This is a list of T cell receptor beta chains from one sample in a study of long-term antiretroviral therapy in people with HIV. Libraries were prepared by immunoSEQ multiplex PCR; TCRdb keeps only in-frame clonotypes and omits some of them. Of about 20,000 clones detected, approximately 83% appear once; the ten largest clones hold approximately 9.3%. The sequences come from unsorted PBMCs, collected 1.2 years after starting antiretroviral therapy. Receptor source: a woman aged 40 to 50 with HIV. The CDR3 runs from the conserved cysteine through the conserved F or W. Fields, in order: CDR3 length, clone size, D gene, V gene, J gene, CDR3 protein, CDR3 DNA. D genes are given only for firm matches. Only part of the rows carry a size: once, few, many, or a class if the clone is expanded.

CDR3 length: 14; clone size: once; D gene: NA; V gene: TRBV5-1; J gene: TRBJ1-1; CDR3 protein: CASSYKQGNTEAFF; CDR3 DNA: TGCGCCAGCAGCTACAAACAGGGGAACACTGAAGCTTTCTTT
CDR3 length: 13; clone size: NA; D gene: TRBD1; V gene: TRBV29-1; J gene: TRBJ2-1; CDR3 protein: CSVEWTGGNEQFF; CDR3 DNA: TGCAGCGTTGAATGGACAGGGGGCAATGAGCAGTTCTTC
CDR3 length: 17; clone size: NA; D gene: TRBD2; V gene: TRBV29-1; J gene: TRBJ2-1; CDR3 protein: CSVEAFYGDYPRNEQFF; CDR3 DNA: TGCAGCGTTGAAGCTTTCTACGGGGACTACCCCCGGAATGAGCAGTTCTTC
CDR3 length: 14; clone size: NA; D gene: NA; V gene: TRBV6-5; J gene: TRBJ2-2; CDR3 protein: CASSSHSGTGELFF; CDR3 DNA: TGTGCCAGCAGTTCACACTCAGGGACCGGGGAGCTGTTTTTT
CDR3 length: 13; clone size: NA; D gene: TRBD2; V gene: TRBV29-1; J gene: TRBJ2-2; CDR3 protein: CSVVPSGTGELFF; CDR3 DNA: TGCAGCGTTGTTCCTAGCGGTACCGGGGAGCTGTTTTTT
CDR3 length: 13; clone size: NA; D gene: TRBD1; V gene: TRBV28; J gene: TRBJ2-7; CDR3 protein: CASSSTGWYEQYF; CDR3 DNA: TGTGCCAGCAGTTCGACAGGGTGGTACGAGCAGTACTTC
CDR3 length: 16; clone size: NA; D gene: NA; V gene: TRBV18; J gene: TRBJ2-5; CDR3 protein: CASSRLLGDGGETQYF; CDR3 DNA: TGTGCCAGCTCACGACTCCTGGGGGACGGGGGAGAGACCCAGTACTTC
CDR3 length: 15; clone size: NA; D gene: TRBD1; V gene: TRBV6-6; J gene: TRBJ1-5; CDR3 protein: CASTPREGGYQPQHF; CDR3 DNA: TGTGCCAGCACCCCCCGGGAAGGGGGCTATCAGCCCCAGCATTTT
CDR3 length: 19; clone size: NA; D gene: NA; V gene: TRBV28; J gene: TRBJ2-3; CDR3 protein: CASRHHRGPGARLADTQYF; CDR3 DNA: TGTGCCAGCAGACATCATCGAGGCCCCGGGGCTCGATTAGCAGATACGCAGTATTTT
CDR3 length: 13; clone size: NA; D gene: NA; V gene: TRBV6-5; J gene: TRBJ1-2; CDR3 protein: CASSEHIRYGYTF; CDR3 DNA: TGTGCCAGCTCGGAACATATCCGCTATGGCTACACCTTC
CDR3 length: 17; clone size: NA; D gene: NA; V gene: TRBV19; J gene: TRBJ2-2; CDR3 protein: CASSIEGYSSNTGELFF; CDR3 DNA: TGTGCCAGTAGTATAGAAGGCTATTCCTCGAACACCGGGGAGCTGTTTTTT
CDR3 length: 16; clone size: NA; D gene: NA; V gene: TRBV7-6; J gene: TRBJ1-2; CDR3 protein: CASSSASGQGYYGYTF; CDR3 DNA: TGTGCCAGCAGCTCCGCATCTGGACAAGGCTACTATGGCTACACCTTC
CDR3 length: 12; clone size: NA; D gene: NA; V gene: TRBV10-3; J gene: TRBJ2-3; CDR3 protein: CAIRDSTDTQYF; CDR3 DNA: TGTGCCATCAGGGACAGCACAGATACGCAGTATTTT
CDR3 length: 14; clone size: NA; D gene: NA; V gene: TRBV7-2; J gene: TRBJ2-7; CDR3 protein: CASSLGDRPYEQYF; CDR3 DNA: TGTGCCAGCAGCTTGGGGGACCGTCCCTACGAGCAGTACTTC
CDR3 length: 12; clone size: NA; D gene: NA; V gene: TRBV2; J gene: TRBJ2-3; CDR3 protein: CASFYRTDTQYF; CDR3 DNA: TGTGCCAGCTTTTACCGCACAGATACGCAGTATTTT
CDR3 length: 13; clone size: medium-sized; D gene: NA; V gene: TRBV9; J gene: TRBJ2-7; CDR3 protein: CASSVVGGDEQYF; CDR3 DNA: TGTGCCAGCAGCGTAGTCGGAGGAGACGAGCAGTACTTC
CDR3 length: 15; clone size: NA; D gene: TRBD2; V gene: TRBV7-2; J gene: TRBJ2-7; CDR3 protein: CASSTGLAGSYEQYF; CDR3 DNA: TGTGCCAGCAGCACGGGACTAGCGGGGTCCTACGAGCAGTACTTC
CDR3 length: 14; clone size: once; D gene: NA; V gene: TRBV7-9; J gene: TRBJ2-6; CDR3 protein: CASSLASGANVLTF; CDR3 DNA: TGTGCCAGCAGCTTAGCCTCTGGGGCCAACGTCCTGACTTTC
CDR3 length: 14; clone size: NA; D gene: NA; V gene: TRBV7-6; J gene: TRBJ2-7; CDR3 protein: CASSLWATDYEQYF; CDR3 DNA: TGTGCCAGCAGCTTATGGGCTACAGACTACGAGCAGTACTTC
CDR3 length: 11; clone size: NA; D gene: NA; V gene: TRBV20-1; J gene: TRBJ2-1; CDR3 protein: CSARAFREQFF; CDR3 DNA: TGCAGTGCTAGAGCCTTCCGTGAGCAGTTCTTC
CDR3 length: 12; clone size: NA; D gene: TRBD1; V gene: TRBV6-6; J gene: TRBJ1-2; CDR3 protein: CASGGQVAGYTF; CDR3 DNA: TGTGCCAGCGGAGGACAGGTCGCTGGCTACACCTTC
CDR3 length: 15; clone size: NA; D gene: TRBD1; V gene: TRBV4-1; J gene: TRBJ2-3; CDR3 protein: CASRPDRGHPDTQYF; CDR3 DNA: TGCGCCAGCAGGCCGGACAGGGGGCATCCAGATACGCAGTATTTT
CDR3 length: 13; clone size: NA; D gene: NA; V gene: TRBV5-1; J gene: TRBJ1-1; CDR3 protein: CASSPGWSAEAFF; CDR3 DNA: TGCGCCAGCAGTCCTGGTTGGAGCGCTGAAGCTTTCTTT
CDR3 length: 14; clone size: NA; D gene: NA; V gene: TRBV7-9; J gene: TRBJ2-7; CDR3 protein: CASSREDSRYEQYF; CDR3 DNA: TGTGCCAGCAGCCGCGAGGACAGCCGATACGAGCAGTACTTC
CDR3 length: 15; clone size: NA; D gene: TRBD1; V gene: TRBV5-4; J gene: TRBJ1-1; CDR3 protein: CASSLEGQGYTEAFF; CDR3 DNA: TGTGCCAGCAGCTTGGAGGGACAGGGCTACACTGAAGCTTTCTTT
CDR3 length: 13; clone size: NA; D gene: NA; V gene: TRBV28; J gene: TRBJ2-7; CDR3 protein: CTSSFVGDYEQYF; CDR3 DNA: TGTACCAGCAGTTTTGTGGGGGATTACGAGCAGTACTTC
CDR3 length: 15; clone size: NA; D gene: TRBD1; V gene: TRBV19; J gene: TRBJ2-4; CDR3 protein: CASSSWDSEKNIQYF; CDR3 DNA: TGTGCCAGTAGTTCCTGGGACAGTGAGAAAAACATTCAGTACTTC
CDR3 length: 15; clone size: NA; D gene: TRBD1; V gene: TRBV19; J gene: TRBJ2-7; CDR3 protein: CASSPAGTGFYEQYF; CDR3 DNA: TGTGCCAGTAGTCCTGCCGGGACAGGCTTCTACGAGCAGTACTTC
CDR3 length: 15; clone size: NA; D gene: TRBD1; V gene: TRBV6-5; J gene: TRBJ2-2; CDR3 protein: CASTRRDRDTGELFF; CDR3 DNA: TGTGCCAGCACCAGACGGGACAGGGACACCGGGGAGCTGTTTTTT
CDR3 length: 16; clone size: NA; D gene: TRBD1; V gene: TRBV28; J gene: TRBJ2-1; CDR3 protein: CASSLSGQGRNNEQFF; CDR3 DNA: TGTGCCAGCAGTTTATCCGGACAGGGGCGGAACAATGAGCAGTTCTTC
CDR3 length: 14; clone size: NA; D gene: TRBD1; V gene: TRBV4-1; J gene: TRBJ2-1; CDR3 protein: CASSQEQGVDEQFF; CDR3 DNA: TGCGCCAGCAGCCAAGAACAGGGGGTGGATGAGCAGTTCTTC
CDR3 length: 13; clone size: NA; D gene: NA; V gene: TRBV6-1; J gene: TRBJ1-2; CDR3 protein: CASRQHGNYGYTF; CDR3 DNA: TGTGCCAGCAGACAACACGGCAACTATGGCTACACCTTC